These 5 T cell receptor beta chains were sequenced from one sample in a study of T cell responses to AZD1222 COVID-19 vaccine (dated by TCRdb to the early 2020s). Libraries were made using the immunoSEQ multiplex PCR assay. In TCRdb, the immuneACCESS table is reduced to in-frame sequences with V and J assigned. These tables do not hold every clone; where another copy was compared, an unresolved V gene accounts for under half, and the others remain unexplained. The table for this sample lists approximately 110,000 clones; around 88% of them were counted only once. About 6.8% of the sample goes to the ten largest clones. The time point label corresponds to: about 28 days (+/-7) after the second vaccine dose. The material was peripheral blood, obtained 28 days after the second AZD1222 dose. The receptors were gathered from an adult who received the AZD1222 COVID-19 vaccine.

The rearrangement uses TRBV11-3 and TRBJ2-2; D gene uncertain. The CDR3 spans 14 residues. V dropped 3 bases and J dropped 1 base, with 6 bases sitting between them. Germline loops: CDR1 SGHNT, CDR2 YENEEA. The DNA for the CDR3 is TGTGCCAGCAGCTTTAGTCTGAACACCGGGGAGCTGTTTTTT. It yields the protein CASSFSLNTGELFF.

The CDR3 reads CASRTGTSTDTQYF. The CDR3 DNA follows: TGTGCCAGCAGGACAGGGACGAGCACAGATACGCAGTATTTT. The chain combines TRBV28 with TRBJ2-3; TRBD1 agrees at 7 bases. V lost 6 bases, J lost 0 bases, and 3 bases stayed unmatched. This CDR3 contains 14 residues. Per germline, CDR1 MDHEN and CDR2 SYDVKM.

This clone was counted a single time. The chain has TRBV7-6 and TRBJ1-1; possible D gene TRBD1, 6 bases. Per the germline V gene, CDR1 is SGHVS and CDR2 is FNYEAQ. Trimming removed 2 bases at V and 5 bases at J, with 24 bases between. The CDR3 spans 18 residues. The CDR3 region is CASSLFGTSNTEVTEAFF. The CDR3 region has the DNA TGTGCCAGCAGCTTATTCGGGACATCGAACACTGAAGTGACTGAAGCTTTCTTT.

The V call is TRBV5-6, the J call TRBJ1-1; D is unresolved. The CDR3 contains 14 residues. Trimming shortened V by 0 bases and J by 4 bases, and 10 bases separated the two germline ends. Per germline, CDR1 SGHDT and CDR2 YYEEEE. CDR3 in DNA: TGTGCCAGCAGCTTGGTGGCGGTTCTCACTGAAGCTTTCTTT. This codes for CASSLVAVLTEAFF.

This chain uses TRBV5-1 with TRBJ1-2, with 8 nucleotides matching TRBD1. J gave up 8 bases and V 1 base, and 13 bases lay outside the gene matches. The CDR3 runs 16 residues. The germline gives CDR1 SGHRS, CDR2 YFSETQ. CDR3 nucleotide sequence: TGCGCCAGCAGCTTGTACCAGGGGGCGCTGGAGCGCGGCTACACCTTC. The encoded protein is CASSLYQGALERGYTF. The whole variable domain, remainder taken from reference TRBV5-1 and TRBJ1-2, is KAGVTQTPRYLIKTRGQQVTLSCSPISGHRSVSWYQQTPGQGLQFLFEYFSETQRNKGNFPGRFSGRQFSNSRSEMNVSTLELGDSALYLCASSLYQGALERGYTFGSGTRLTVV.